These 30 T cell receptor beta chains were all obtained from the same sample, sequenced in a study of blood T cells in healthy people across ages. A second PCR, run for about 7 to 11 cycles, used a sample-barcoded 5' primer plus a J-beta primer mix. Each CDR3 protein gets one entry after TCRdb re-called the 5' RACE reads with MiXCR. The sample lists approximately 600,000 distinct CDR3 sequences; under 65% were seen once. The sequencing input was blood. The receptors originated from a man between 60 and 75 years old in good health.

The chain couples TRBV20-1 to TRBJ2-7; maybe TRBD1 (5 bases). The CDR3 sequence is 15 residues long. The V gene's germline CDR1 is DFQATT and CDR2 SNEGSKA (reference sequence). Deletions cut 2 bases from V and 3 bases from J, with 17 bases between. The CDR3 protein is CSARSNKGQNYEQYF. The CDR3 DNA reads TGCAGTGCTAGATCAAATAAGGGGCAGAACTACGAGCAGTACTTC.

This clonotype was counted once. This chain joins TRBV2 and TRBJ2-5; a weak D match, TRBD1 (6 bases). V gave up 6 bases and J gave up 3 bases, with 17 bases separating them. The length of the CDR3 is 15 residues. Per germline, CDR1 SNHLY and CDR2 FYNNEI. The CDR3 bases are TGTGCCAGCAGCGGGTGGGGCAGGGGAGAAGAGACCCAGTACTTC. Residues: CASSGWGRGEETQYF.

In its sample, this clonotype was seen a few times. A read error may produce the germline difference seen at one junction end. The genes are TRBV5-1 and TRBJ2-1; the D gene is possibly TRBD1 (6 bases). The CDR3 length is 14 residues. CDR1 is SGHRS, CDR2 YFSETQ, per germline. CDR3 loop: CASSLARTDNKQFF. DNA of the CDR3: TGCGCCAGCAGCTTGGCCCGGACAGACAATAAGCAGTTCTTC. The full variable domain, completed using reference TRBV5-1 and TRBJ2-1, is KAGVTQTPRYLIKTRGQQVTLSCSPISGHRSVSWYQQTPGQGLQFLFEYFSETQRNKGNFPGRFSGRQFSNSRSEMNVSTLELGDSALYLCASSLARTDNKQFFGPGTRLTVL.

The chain employs TRBV6-5 and TRBJ2-7; possibly TRBD2 for D (6 bases). Germline V gene data show CDR1 as MNHEY and CDR2 as SVGAGI. Trimming took off 6 bases at V and 0 bases at J, with 15 bases between the two ends. The CDR3 contains 15 residues. CDR3 sequence (DNA): TGTGCCAGCAGGCGGGGAGCAAGGAGCTCCTACGAGCAGTACTTC. Amino acid sequence: CASRRGARSSYEQYF.

V gene TRBV12-3 or TRBV12-4 combines with J gene TRBJ2-5; D is uncertain. The CDR3 length is 15 residues. V dropped 6 bases and J dropped 1 base, with 15 bases sitting between them. CDR3 loop: CASSPARRLQETQYF. For the CDR3, the DNA is TGTGCCAGCAGCCCGGCCCGTAGGCTCCAAGAGACCCAGTACTTC.

The rearrangement links TRBV5-1 to TRBJ2-4; 7 nucleotides match TRBD1. The tail of the sequence fits TRBJ2-7 better, so the J call may be wrong. CDR1 and CDR2 (germline): SGHRS, YFSETQ. The CDR3 runs to 14 residues. This chain's CDR3 is CASSIATGPYEQYF. The CDR3 DNA reads TGCGCCAGCAGCATCGCGACAGGGCCCTACGAGCAGTACTTC.

The chain couples TRBV7-2 to TRBJ1-5; D unclear. V shed 1 base and J shed 5 bases, with 9 bases lying between them. CDR1 and CDR2 (germline): SGHTA, FQGNSA. The CDR3 spans 14 residues. The CDR3 coding sequence is TGTGCCAGCAGCTTAGAGGGCTGGGATCAGCCCCAGCATTTT. Amino acids: CASSLEGWDQPQHF.

This clonotype occurred a few times. A much bigger clone sits one base away, suggesting this may be a read error. V usage is TRBV5-1 and J usage is TRBJ1-6, with TRBD1 matching over 10 bases. The germline CDR1 and CDR2 sequences are SGHRS and YFSETQ. The V and J ends lost 7 bases and 8 bases, in that order; junction bases with no gene match: 12. The CDR3 totals 16 residues. In DNA, the CDR3 is TGCGCCAGCTCCAGTCATGGGGACAGGGGATATTCACCCCTCCACTTT. Its protein is CASSSHGDRGYSPLHF.

J is TRBJ2-1 and V is TRBV20-1, with 10 nucleotides matching TRBD2. V was pared by 2 bases and J by 7 bases, with 8 bases of the junction left unmatched. CDR3 length: 15 amino acids. The germline V gene encodes CDR1 DFQATT and CDR2 SNEGSKA (reference sequence). The CDR3, as DNA: TGCAGTGCTAGACGGACTAGCGGCCTCGGAAATGAGCAGTTCTTC. Residues: CSARRTSGLGNEQFF.

Comments on this clonotype: The junction does not match germline at one end; this may be a read error. This chain links TRBV11-2 with TRBJ2-7; perhaps TRBD2 as D (6 bases). The germline CDR1 and CDR2 sequences are SGHAT and FQNNGV. The CDR3 runs 13 residues. The CDR3 reads CTSSLGDLREQYF. The CDR3 DNA reads as TGTACCAGCAGCTTGGGGGACTTACGCGAGCAGTACTTC. Based on the CDR3 plus reference TRBV11-2 and TRBJ2-7, the full variable domain is EAGVAQSPRYKIIEKRQSVAFWCNPISGHATLYWYQQILGQGPKLLIQFQNNGVVDDSQLPKDRFSAERLKGVDSTLKIQPAKLEDSAVYLCTSSLGDLREQYFGPGTRLTVT.

This chain links TRBV25-1 with TRBJ2-7; perhaps TRBD1 as D (6 bases). From germline, CDR1 is MGHDK and CDR2 SYGVNS. This CDR3 comprises 13 residues. The ends were cut back, 9 bases at V and 2 bases at J, with 14 bases in the middle. The CDR3 region has the DNA TGTGCCAGTGCGACAGGTGCCACCTACGAGCAGTACTTC. Protein: CASATGATYEQYF.

The V and J genes are TRBV3-1 and TRBJ1-2, with D possibly TRBD1 on 5 matching bases. This CDR3 is built from 14 residues. Deletions cut 0 bases from V and 2 bases from J, with 7 bases between. The germline gives CDR1 LGHDT, CDR2 YNNKEL (reference sequence). The CDR3 is CASSQDSGNYGYTF. Written as DNA, the CDR3 is TGTGCCAGCAGCCAAGATTCAGGGAACTATGGCTACACCTTC. The variable domain in full, with the rest retrieved from reference TRBV3-1 and TRBJ1-2, is DTAVSQTPKYLVTQMGNDKSIKCEQNLGHDTMYWYKQDSKKFLKIMFSYNNKELIINETVPNRFSPKSPDKAHLNLHINSLELGDSAVYFCASSQDSGNYGYTFGSGTRLTVV.

V usage is TRBV20-1 and J usage is TRBJ2-5, with D possibly TRBD1 on 8 matching bases. V was clipped by 3 bases and J by 2 bases, with 19 bases between them. Germline lookup yields CDR1 DFQATT and CDR2 SNEGSKA (reference sequence). The CDR3 contains 16 residues. This CDR3 reads CSARGMSGTGQETQYF. In DNA form, the CDR3 reads TGCAGTGCTAGGGGAATGAGCGGGACAGGACAAGAGACCCAGTACTTC.

This chain links TRBV6-5 with TRBJ2-1; tentative D call: TRBD2 (5 bases). Germline assignment: CDR1 MNHEY and CDR2 SVGAGI. Trimming removed 7 bases at V and 4 bases at J, with 11 bases between. The CDR3 loop spans 13 amino acids. In DNA, the CDR3 is TGTGCCAGCACCCCTCCGGGATACAATGAGCAGTTCTTC. Its protein product is CASTPPGYNEQFF.

This sequence joins TRBV20-1 and TRBJ2-5; D is undetermined. Trimming pared 6 bases from V and 2 bases from J, leaving 16 bases between. Germline CDR1 DFQATT, CDR2 SNEGSKA (reference sequence). This CDR3 region has 14 residues. CDR3 nucleotide sequence: TGCAGTGCCCAGAGACCCGGTGGGCAAGAGACCCAGTACTTC. It encodes CSAQRPGGQETQYF.

The V gene is TRBV7-2, the J gene TRBJ2-1, with TRBD2 matching 16 bases. Germline CDR1 and CDR2: SGHTA and FQGNSA. There are 18 residues in the CDR3. The V and J ends lost 4 bases and 4 bases, in that order; junction bases with no gene match: 7. DNA of the CDR3: TGTGCCAGCAGCTCGGGACTAGCGGGGGGGCGCCAATACAATGAGCAGTTCTTC. Translation gives CASSSGLAGGRQYNEQFF. Together with reference TRBV7-2 and TRBJ2-1, the CDR3 gives the full variable domain: GAGVSQSPSNKVTEKGKDVELRCDPISGHTALYWYRQSLGQGLEFLIYFQGNSAPDKSGLPSDRFSAERTGGSVSTLTIQRTQQEDSAVYLCASSSGLAGGRQYNEQFFGPGTRLTVL.

This sequence joins TRBV19 and TRBJ2-2, with D perhaps matching TRBD2 (6 bases). Germline V gene sequence: CDR1 LNHDA, CDR2 SQIVND (reference sequence). CDR3 size: 12 residues. Trimming removed 11 bases from V and 3 bases from J, with 10 bases in between. CDR3 DNA sequence: TGTGCCGCTAGCGACTACACCGGGGAGCTGTTTTTT. The encoded protein is CAASDYTGELFF.

In DNA, the CDR3 is TGCAGTGTTCCGGGATTTTATGGCTACACCTTC. Its protein is CSVPGFYGYTF. This sequence joins TRBV20-1 and TRBJ1-2; no clear D. CDR1 and CDR2 (germline): DFQATT, SNEGSKA (reference sequence). Trimming took 7 bases from V and 5 from J, leaving 11 bases between them. The CDR3 length is 11 residues.

This clonotype was seen more than once but under ten times. J is TRBJ2-5 and V is TRBV12-3 or TRBV12-4; TRBD2 matches at 7 bases. The CDR3 length is 15 residues. Trimming cost V 6 bases and J 3 bases; bases outside gene matches: 10. CDR3 protein: CASRRGLGGKETQYF. As DNA, the CDR3 is TGTGCCAGCAGACGCGGCCTGGGGGGGAAAGAGACCCAGTACTTC.

The gene calls are TRBV7-2 and TRBJ2-7; a weak D match, TRBD1 (6 bases). CDR3 length: 15 amino acids. CDR1 and CDR2 from the germline V gene are SGHTA and FQGNSA. With 1 base removed from V and 0 bases from J, the gap between germline ends came to 10 bases. The CDR3 coding sequence is TGTGCCAGCAGCTTAGAAGGGACATTCTCCTACGAGCAGTACTTC. This codes for CASSLEGTFSYEQYF. The variable domain in full, with the rest retrieved from reference TRBV7-2 and TRBJ2-7, is GAGVSQSPSNKVTEKGKDVELRCDPISGHTALYWYRQSLGQGLEFLIYFQGNSAPDKSGLPSDRFSAERTGGSVSTLTIQRTQQEDSAVYLCASSLEGTFSYEQYFGPGTRLTVT.

The chain carries TRBV29-1 and TRBJ2-7; 11 nucleotides align to TRBD1. CDR3 length: 14 amino acids. From germline, CDR1 is SQVTM and CDR2 ANQGSEA. J gave up 4 bases and V 7 bases, and 9 bases lay outside the gene matches. CDR3 in amino acids: CSAARRDRGYEQYF. The CDR3 DNA reads TGCAGCGCCGCGCGCCGGGACAGGGGGTACGAGCAGTACTTC.

This sequence joins TRBV12-3 or TRBV12-4 and TRBJ2-3, with 7 bases that match TRBD2. This CDR3 region has 12 residues. The junction had 6 bases not matched to a gene; V was cut back by 10 bases and J by 5 bases. The CDR3 is CATGPGGDTQYF. The CDR3 nucleotides read TGTGCCACGGGACCGGGGGGAGATACGCAGTATTTT.

The chain has TRBV5-5 and TRBJ2-5; 8 positions match TRBD1. Germline CDR1 reads SGHKS; CDR2 reads YYEKEE (reference sequence). The CDR3 consists of 15 residues. V was clipped by 3 bases and J by 0 bases; unmatched bases: 4. Here the CDR3 DNA reads TGTGCCAGCAGCTGGGGGACAGGCTACCAAGAGACCCAGTACTTC. As protein: CASSWGTGYQETQYF.

The chain recombines TRBV7-2 with TRBJ1-1; 9 nucleotides agree with TRBD1. V lost 4 bases to trimming and J lost 4 bases; unmatched junction nucleotides: 7. Germline lookup yields CDR1 SGHTA and CDR2 FQGNSA. The length of the CDR3 is 15 residues. CDR3 nucleotide sequence: TGTGCCAGCAGCTATGTGGGGACAGGGCCCACTGAAGCTTTCTTT. It translates to CASSYVGTGPTEAFF.

This clonotype has only a few counts. This chain joins TRBV12-3 or TRBV12-4 and TRBJ2-3; 8 bases are a match to TRBD2. The V segment lost 2 bases and the J segment 5 bases; nucleotides outside the gene matches: 3. The CDR3 runs 14 residues. The CDR3 region has the DNA TGTGCCAGCAGTTTATCGACTAGCGTAGATACGCAGTATTTT. Translation: CASSLSTSVDTQYF.

V gene TRBV29-1 combines with J gene TRBJ2-5; D might be TRBD2 (6 bases). V was clipped by 4 bases and J by 5 bases, with 14 bases between them. The CDR3 runs to 13 residues. Germline V CDR1 and CDR2: SQVTM, ANQGSEA. CDR3 coding DNA: TGCAGCGTTGGGTATAGTGGAGGGGAGACCCAGTACTTC. It encodes CSVGYSGGETQYF.

This sequence joins TRBV11-2 and TRBJ2-5; D perhaps matches TRBD2 (5 bases). The CDR3 covers 14 residues. Germline V gene sequence: CDR1 SGHAT, CDR2 FQNNGV. V dropped 4 bases and J dropped 5 bases, with 14 bases sitting between them. The CDR3 DNA follows: TGTGCCAGCAGCTCACTCGGACTTCGGGAGACCCAGTACTTC. As protein: CASSSLGLRETQYF.

The V gene is TRBV20-1, the J gene TRBJ2-3; possibly TRBD1 for D (5 bases). Trimming cost V 0 bases and J 12 bases, with 13 bases left between them. CDR3 length equals 12 residues. Germline loops: CDR1 DFQATT, CDR2 SNEGSKA (reference sequence). The CDR3 spells CSAREVGDSQYF. The CDR3 DNA sequence: TGCAGTGCTAGAGAGGTCGGAGACAGTCAGTATTTT.

This clonotype was counted a few times. V and J are TRBV2 and TRBJ2-1, with 7 bases matching TRBD1. Trimming removed 8 bases from V and 0 bases from J; junction bases left unmatched: 10. The CDR3 sequence is 16 residues long. CDR1 is SNHLY, CDR2 FYNNEI, per germline. The CDR3 reads CASRPRQGRSYNEQFF. In DNA, the CDR3 is TGTGCCAGCCGGCCTCGACAGGGACGCTCCTACAATGAGCAGTTCTTC. The complete variable domain, with remaining parts taken from reference TRBV2 and TRBJ2-1, reads EPEVTQTPSHQVTQMGQEVILRCVPISNHLYFYWYRQILGQKVEFLVSFYNNEISEKSEIFDDQFSVERPDGSNFTLKIRSTKLEDSAMYFCASRPRQGRSYNEQFFGPGTRLTVL.

The chain combines TRBV28 with TRBJ2-5; D uncertain. With the DNA end fitting TRBJ2-7 better, the J assignment may be wrong. This CDR3 comprises 13 residues. CDR1 is MDHEN, CDR2 SYDVKM, per germline. CDR3 protein: CASSSLGIDEQYF. The CDR3 DNA reads TGTGCCAGCAGTTCCCTGGGGATCGACGAGCAGTACTTC.